Listed below are T cell receptor beta chains from one sample, sequenced in a study of T cell changes during pregnancy in multiple sclerosis. The method was immunoSEQ multiplex PCR; TCRdb's version includes in-frame clones alone and lacks a portion of them. Altogether 71,000 or so clones are present, over 85% being singletons, with the ten largest covering 0.95% to 1.5%. The sequencing used peripheral blood, collected in the third trimester of pregnancy. These receptors all stem from a female donor with multiple sclerosis, enrolled in a pregnancy study. The conserved cysteine and the conserved F or W are not part of the CDR3 here. The size of a clone is reported for some rows only, either as once, few or many, or as a class for expanded clones.

J: TRBJ1-2; V: TRBV27; size: NA; CDR3: ASSGLGTGEDGYT
J: TRBJ2-7; V: TRBV18; size: NA; CDR3: ASSPPVRTGIELYEQY
J: TRBJ2-7; V: TRBV7-2; size: NA; CDR3: ASSPGRQGSYEQY
J: TRBJ2-1; V: TRBV6-6; size: once; CDR3: ASNRPGTSNEQF
J: TRBJ2-7; V: TRBV7-6; size: NA; CDR3: ASSLGLAGGSYEQY
J: TRBJ2-7; V: TRBV6-5; size: few; CDR3: ASRGLAGGTEQY
J: TRBJ2-5; V: TRBV27; size: NA; CDR3: ASSQQGAEETQY
J: TRBJ1-2; V: TRBV7-8; size: NA; CDR3: ASSSEDGVYGYT
J: TRBJ2-7; V: TRBV28; size: NA; CDR3: ASSINRLEQY
J: TRBJ2-1; V: TRBV6-5; size: NA; CDR3: ASSGTSGRGNEQF
J: TRBJ2-1; V: TRBV30; size: once; CDR3: AWSTSSYNEQF
J: TRBJ1-4; V: TRBV2; size: NA; CDR3: ASSELTTNEKLF
J: TRBJ2-3; V: TRBV5-1; size: NA; CDR3: ASSLTVTSTDTQY
J: TRBJ2-7; V: TRBV2; size: NA; CDR3: ASSREPTKGY
J: TRBJ2-7; V: TRBV12-5; size: NA; CDR3: ASGSGSPTGEQY
J: TRBJ2-7; V: TRBV18; size: once; CDR3: ASSPKLAGAIYEQY
J: TRBJ1-4; V: TRBV7-9; size: NA; CDR3: ASSLVEDRNPNEKLF
J: TRBJ1-6; V: TRBV6-1; size: NA; CDR3: ASSEIGAEGSPLH
J: TRBJ1-5; V: TRBV7-9; size: few; CDR3: ASSRAQGSNQPQH
J: TRBJ2-7; V: TRBV5-8; size: NA; CDR3: ASSLNSRSYEQY
J: TRBJ2-6; V: TRBV13; size: NA; CDR3: ASRLHVAGANVLT
J: TRBJ2-7; V: TRBV1; size: NA; CDR3: TSRPGLAGRSSYEQY
J: TRBJ2-7; V: TRBV6-5; size: few; CDR3: ASSRGLAGGLEQY
J: TRBJ1-1; V: TRBV18; size: NA; CDR3: ASSPPYGQGRTEAF
J: TRBJ2-5; V: TRBV5-1; size: NA; CDR3: ASSLAGGQLQETQY
J: TRBJ2-7; V: TRBV28; size: NA; CDR3: ASSYDSGRSGEQY
J: TRBJ2-7; V: TRBV5-4; size: NA; CDR3: ASSNPGQRAYEQY
J: TRBJ1-2; V: TRBV25-1; size: NA; CDR3: ASSELGQEGYT